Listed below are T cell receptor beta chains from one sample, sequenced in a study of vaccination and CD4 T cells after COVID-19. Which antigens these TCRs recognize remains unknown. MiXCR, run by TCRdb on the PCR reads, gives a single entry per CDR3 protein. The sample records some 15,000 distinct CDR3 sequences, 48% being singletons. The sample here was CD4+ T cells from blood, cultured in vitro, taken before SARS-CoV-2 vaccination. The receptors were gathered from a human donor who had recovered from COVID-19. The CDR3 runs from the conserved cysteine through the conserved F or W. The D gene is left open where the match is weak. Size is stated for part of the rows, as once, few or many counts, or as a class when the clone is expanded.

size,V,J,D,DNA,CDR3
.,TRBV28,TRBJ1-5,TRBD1,TGTGCCAGCAGTTTATACGGGGACAGACAGGTTAGCAATCAGCCCCAGCATTTT,CASSLYGDRQVSNQPQHF
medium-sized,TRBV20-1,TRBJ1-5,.,TGCAGTGCTAGAGATAAAGCCAGTCAGCCCCAGCATTTT,CSARDKASQPQHF
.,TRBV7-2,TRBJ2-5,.,TGTGCCAGCAGCTTAGCGGGAGGGGGGAAGACCCAGTACTTC,CASSLAGGGKTQYF
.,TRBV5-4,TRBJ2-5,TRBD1,TGTGCCAGCAGCTCGGGACAGTCCCAAGAGACCCAGTACTTC,CASSSGQSQETQYF
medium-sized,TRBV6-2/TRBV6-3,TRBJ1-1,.,TGTGCCAGCAGCCCCGGCGGGGGGCGTCGTGAAGCTTTCTTT,CASSPGGGRREAFF
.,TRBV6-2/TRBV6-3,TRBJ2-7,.,TGTGCCAGCAGTTACTCGACCAGCGGTGGAGGGGAGCAGTACTTC,CASSYSTSGGGEQYF
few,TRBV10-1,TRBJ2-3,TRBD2,TGCGCCAGCAGTCCAGGACTAGCGGGCGGGGACCAGTATTTT,CASSPGLAGGDQYF
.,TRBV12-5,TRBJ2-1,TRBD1,TGTGCTAGTGGTTTGACCCCAAACCGGGACAGGGTTGATGAGCAGTTCTTC,CASGLTPNRDRVDEQFF
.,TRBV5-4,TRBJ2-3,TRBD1,TGTGCCAGCAGCCTACGGGACAGATCTGCAGATACGCAGTATTTT,CASSLRDRSADTQYF
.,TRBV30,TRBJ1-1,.,TGTGCCTGGAGTGTCCTACAGGGTGACACTGAAGCTTTCTTT,CAWSVLQGDTEAFF
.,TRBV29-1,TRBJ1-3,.,TGCAGCGTTGGTGCCAGACCGGGCGGAAACACCATATATTTT,CSVGARPGGNTIYF
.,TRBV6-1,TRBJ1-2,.,TGTGCCAGCAGCAAGACAGGAGCTAACTATGGCTACACCTTC,CASSKTGANYGYTF
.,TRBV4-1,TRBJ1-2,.,TGCGCCAGCAGCCAAGTTCGTGGGCCCAAAGGTGGCTACACCTTC,CASSQVRGPKGGYTF
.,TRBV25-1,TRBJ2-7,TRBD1,TGTGCCAGCAGTGATCCCCGACAGGGGACCTACGAGCAGTACTTC,CASSDPRQGTYEQYF
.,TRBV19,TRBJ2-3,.,TGTGCCAGTAACGGGGGTGGAGATACGCAGTATTTT,CASNGGGDTQYF
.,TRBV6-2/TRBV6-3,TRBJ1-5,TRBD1,TGTGCCAGCAGTTACACGTGGGACAGGGGTTTTATCGGCAATCAGCCCCAGCATTTT,CASSYTWDRGFIGNQPQHF
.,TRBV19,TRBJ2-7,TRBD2,TGTGCCAGTAGTCCACTAGCGGGGGGGTCCTACGAGCAGTACTTC,CASSPLAGGSYEQYF
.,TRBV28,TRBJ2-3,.,TGTGCCAGCAGCGCGCCAGGGGACCCCACAGATACGCAGTATTTT,CASSAPGDPTDTQYF
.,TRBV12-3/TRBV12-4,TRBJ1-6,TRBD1,TGTGCCAGCAGTTTTGTAGACAGGGTTAATTCACCCCTCCACTTT,CASSFVDRVNSPLHF
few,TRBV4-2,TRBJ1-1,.,TGTGCCAGCAGCCAATGGAAGAACACTGAAGCTTTCTTT,CASSQWKNTEAFF
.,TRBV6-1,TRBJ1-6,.,TGTGCCAGCAGGCAGGGTCCTTCACCCCTCCACTTT,CASRQGPSPLHF
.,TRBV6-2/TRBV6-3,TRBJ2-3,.,TGTGCCAGCACCCAGACAGATACGCAGTATTTT,CASTQTDTQYF
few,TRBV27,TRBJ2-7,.,TGTGCCAGCAGTTACGACGGCGAGCAGTACTTC,CASSYDGEQYF
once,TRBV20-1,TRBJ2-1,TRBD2,TGCAGTGCTATCCCCGGGACTAGCGGGAGCAATGAGCAGTTCTTC,CSAIPGTSGSNEQFF
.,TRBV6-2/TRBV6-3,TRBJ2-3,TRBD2,TGTGCCAGCGGGGCTAGCGGGCGCACAGATACGCAGTATTTT,CASGASGRTDTQYF
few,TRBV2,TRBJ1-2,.,TGTGCCAGCAGGCGTGTCCCCTCAGTCTATGGCTACACCTTC,CASRRVPSVYGYTF
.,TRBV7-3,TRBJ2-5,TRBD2,TGTGCCAGCAGCTCTATGGGACTAGCGGGAGGGCCGTTAAAGACCCAGTACTTC,CASSSMGLAGGPLKTQYF
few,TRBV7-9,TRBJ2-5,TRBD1,TGTGCCAGCAGCTTAGCAGGGGGCGTTGAGACCCAGTACTTC,CASSLAGGVETQYF
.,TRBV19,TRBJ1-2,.,TGTGCCAGTAGTATAGGGGCCCGGCACTATGGCTACACCTTC,CASSIGARHYGYTF
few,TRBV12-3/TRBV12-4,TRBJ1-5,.,TGTGCCAGCAGTTTTTCAAATCAGCCCCAGCATTTT,CASSFSNQPQHF
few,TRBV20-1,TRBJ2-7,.,TGCAGTGCTAGTGGAACCGTTTCTAGCGTCTCCTACGAGCAGTACTTC,CSASGTVSSVSYEQYF
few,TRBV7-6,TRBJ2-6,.,TGTGCCAGCAGCTTTGGAGACTCTGGGGCCAACGTCCTGACTTTC,CASSFGDSGANVLTF
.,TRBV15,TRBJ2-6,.,TGTGCCACCAGCAGGGACGTACGCTCTGGGGCCAACGTCCTGACTTTC,CATSRDVRSGANVLTF
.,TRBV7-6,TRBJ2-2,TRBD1,TGTGCCAGCAGCCCACGAGGGGACAGAACGAACACCGGGGAGCTGTTTTTT,CASSPRGDRTNTGELFF
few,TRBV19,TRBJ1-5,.,TGTGCCAGTAACTTCGTCGGCAGTAGCAATCAGCCCCAGCATTTT,CASNFVGSSNQPQHF
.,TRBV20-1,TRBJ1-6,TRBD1,TGCAGTGCCCGAAAATCCGGGACAGGGTATTCACCCCTCCACTTT,CSARKSGTGYSPLHF
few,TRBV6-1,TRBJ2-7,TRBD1,TGTGCCAGCAACGGACAGGGCTACGAGCAGTACTTC,CASNGQGYEQYF
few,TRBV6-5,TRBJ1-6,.,TGTGCCAGCAGTTACTCCGGGGGAGATTCACCCCTCCACTTT,CASSYSGGDSPLHF
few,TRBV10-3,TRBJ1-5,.,TGTGCCATCAGTGAGTTTACGGATCAGCCCCAGCATTTT,CAISEFTDQPQHF
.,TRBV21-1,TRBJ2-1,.,TGTGCCAGCAGCAAAGTACTAGCTCCTAGTTACAATGAGCAGTTCTTC,CASSKVLAPSYNEQFF
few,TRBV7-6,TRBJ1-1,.,TGTGCCAGTACTATGGGGGGCATGTCGATGAACACTGAAGCTTTCTTT,CASTMGGMSMNTEAFF
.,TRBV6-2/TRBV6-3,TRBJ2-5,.,TGTGCCAGCAGCATGCACGTGGAACAAGAGACCCAGTACTTC,CASSMHVEQETQYF
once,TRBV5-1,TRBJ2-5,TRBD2,TGCGCCAGCAGCTCTGGACTAGCGGGAGCGGGGACCCAGTACTTC,CASSSGLAGAGTQYF
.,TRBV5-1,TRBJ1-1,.,TGCGCCAGCAGCTTGAGAGCGACAGGAACCATGAAAGCTTTCTTT,CASSLRATGTMKAFF
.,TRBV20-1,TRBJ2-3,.,TGCAGTGCTCCGGACAACACAGATACGCAGTATTTT,CSAPDNTDTQYF
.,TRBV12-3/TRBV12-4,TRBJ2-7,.,TGTGCCAGCAGTTGGAGGGGGTACGACGAGCAGTACTTC,CASSWRGYDEQYF
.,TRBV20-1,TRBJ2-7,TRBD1,TGCAGTGCTTCGACAGGGGCGGCGGAGCAGTACTTC,CSASTGAAEQYF
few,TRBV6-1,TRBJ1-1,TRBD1,TGTGCCAGCCGGGATTACGGGACAGGGGACACTGAAGCTTTCTTT,CASRDYGTGDTEAFF
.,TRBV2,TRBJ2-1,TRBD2,TGTGCCAGCAGTGGGGGGACTAGCGGGAGCAATGAGCAGTTCTTC,CASSGGTSGSNEQFF
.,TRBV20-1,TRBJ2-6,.,TGCAGTGCTAACCATGGTACTGGGGCCAACGTCCTGACTTTC,CSANHGTGANVLTF
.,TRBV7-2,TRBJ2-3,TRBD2,TGTGCCAGCAGCCCACGACCAGCGGGAGTTGCGGATACGCAGTATTTT,CASSPRPAGVADTQYF
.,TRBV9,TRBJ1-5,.,TGTGCCAGCAGCGCACGGACCAATCAGCCCCAGCATTTT,CASSARTNQPQHF
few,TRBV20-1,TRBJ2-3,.,TGCAGTGCTAGAGACCCCGTCCCAGATACGCAGTATTTT,CSARDPVPDTQYF
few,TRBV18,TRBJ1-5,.,TGTGCCAGCTCACCATTGGGGGTGGATCAGCCCCAGCATTTT,CASSPLGVDQPQHF
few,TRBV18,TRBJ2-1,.,TGTGCCAGCTCTCCGGGGAGTAGATCCTACAATGAGCAGTTCTTC,CASSPGSRSYNEQFF
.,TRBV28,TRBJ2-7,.,TGTGCCAGCAGGGAACAGGGTCGCGAGCAGTACTTC,CASREQGREQYF
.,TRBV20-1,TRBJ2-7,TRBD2,TGCAGTGCCAAGAGCGGGACGTACGAGCAGTACTTC,CSAKSGTYEQYF
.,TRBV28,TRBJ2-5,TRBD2,TGTGCCAGCACCACTAGCGGGAGGGTGGAGACCCAGTACTTC,CASTTSGRVETQYF